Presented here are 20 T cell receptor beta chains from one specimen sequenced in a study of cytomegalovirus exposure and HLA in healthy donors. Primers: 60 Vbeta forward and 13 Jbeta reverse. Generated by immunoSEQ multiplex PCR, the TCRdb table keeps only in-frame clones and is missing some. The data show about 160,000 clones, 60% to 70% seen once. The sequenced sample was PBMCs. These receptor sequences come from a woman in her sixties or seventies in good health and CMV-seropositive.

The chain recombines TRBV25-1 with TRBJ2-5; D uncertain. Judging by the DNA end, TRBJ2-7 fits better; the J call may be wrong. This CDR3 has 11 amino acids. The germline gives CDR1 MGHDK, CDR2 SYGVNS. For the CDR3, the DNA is TGTGCCAGCAGTGCCCTGCACGAGCAGTACTTC. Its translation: CASSALHEQYF.

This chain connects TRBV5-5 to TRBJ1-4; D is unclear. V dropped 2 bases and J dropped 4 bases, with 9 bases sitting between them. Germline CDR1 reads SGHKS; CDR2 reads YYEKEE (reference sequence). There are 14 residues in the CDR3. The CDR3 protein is CASSLSGINEKLFF. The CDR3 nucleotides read TGTGCCAGCAGCTTAAGCGGGATTAATGAAAAACTGTTTTTT. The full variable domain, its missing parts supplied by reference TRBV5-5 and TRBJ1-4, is DAGVTQSPTHLIKTRGQQVTLRCSPISGHKSVSWYQQVLGQGPQFIFQYYEKEERGRGNFPDRFSARQFPNYSSELNVNALLLGDSALYLCASSLSGINEKLFFGSGTQLSVL.

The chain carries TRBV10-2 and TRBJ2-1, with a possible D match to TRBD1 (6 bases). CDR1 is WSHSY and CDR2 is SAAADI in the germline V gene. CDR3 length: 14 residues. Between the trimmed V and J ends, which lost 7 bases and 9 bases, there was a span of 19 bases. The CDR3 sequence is CASTEQGRSGEQFF. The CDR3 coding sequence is TGCGCCAGCACCGAACAGGGAAGGTCTGGTGAGCAGTTCTTC.

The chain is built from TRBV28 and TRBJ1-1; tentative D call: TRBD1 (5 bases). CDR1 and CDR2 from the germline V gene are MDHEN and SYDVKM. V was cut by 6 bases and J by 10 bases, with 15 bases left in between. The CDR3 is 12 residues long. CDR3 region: CASSPRSRGAFF. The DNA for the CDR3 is TGTGCCAGCAGCCCACGAAGTAGGGGAGCTTTCTTT.

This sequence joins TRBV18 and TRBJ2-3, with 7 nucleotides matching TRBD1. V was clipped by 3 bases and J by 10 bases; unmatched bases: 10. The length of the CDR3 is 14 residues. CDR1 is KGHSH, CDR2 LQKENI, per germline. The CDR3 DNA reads TGTGCCAGCTCACCCCCGACAGGGCTCATAGCGCAGTATTTT. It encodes CASSPPTGLIAQYF.

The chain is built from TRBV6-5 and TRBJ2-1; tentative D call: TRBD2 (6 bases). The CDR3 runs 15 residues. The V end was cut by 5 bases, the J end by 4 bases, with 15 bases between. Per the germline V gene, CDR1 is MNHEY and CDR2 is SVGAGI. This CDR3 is CASSAGLTGYNEQFF. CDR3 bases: TGTGCCAGCAGTGCGGGACTCACGGGTTACAATGAGCAGTTCTTC.

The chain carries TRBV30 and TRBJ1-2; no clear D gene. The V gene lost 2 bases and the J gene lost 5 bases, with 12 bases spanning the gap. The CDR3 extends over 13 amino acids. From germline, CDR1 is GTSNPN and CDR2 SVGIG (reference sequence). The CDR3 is CAWSWGRTYGYTF. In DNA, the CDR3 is TGTGCCTGGAGTTGGGGAAGGACTTATGGCTACACCTTC.

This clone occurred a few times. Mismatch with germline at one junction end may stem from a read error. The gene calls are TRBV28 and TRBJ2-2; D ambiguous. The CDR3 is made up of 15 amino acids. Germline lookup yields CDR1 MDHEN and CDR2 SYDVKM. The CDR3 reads CASSSYRRNPGELFF. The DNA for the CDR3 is TGTGCCAGCAGTTCCTATCGGCGGAACCCCGGGGAGCTGTTTTTT.

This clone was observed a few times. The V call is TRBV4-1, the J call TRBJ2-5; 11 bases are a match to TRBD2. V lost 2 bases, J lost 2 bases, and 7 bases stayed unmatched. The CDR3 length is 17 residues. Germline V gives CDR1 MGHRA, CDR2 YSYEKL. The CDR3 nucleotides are TGCGCCAGCAGCCAACGTATTATAGCGGGAGGGCAAGAGACCCAGTACTTC. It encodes CASSQRIIAGGQETQYF.

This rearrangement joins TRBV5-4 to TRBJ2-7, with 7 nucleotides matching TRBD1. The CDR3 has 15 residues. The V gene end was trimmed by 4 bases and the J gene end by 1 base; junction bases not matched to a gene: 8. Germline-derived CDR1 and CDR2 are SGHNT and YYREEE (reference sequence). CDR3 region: CASSRSQGVSYEQYF. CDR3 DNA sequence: TGTGCCAGCAGCCGGAGCCAGGGGGTATCCTACGAGCAGTACTTC.

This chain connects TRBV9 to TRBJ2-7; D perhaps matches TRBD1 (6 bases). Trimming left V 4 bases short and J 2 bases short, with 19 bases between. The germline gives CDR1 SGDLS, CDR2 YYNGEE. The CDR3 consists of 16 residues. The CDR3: CASSPRGSASTYEQYF. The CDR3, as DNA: TGTGCCAGCAGCCCTAGGGGGTCCGCGTCCACCTACGAGCAGTACTTC.

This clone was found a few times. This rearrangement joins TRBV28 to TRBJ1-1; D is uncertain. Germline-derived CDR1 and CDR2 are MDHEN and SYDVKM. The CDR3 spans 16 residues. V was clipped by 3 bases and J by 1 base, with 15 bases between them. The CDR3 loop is CASSFMRARGNTEAFF. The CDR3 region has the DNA TGTGCCAGCAGTTTTATGAGGGCCCGAGGGAACACTGAAGCTTTCTTT.

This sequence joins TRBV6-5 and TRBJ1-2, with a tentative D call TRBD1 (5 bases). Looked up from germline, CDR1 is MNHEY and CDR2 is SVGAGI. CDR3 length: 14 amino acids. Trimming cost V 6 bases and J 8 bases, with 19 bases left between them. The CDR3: CASSGGYGKGGYTF. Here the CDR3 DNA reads TGTGCCAGCAGCGGGGGATACGGCAAAGGAGGCTACACCTTC.

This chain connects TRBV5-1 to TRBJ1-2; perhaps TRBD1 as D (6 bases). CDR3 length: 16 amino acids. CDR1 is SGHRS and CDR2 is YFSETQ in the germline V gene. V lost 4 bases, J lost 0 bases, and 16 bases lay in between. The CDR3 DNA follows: TGCGCCAGCAGCGTCGGTGGGGCAGGGGCTAACTATGGCTACACCTTC. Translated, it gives CASSVGGAGANYGYTF.

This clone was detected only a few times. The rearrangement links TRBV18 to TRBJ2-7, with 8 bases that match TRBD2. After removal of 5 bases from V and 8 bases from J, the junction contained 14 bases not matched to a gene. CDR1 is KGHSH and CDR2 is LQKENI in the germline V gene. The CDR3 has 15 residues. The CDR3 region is CASSYFETSDPKQYF. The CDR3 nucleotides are TGTGCCAGCTCATATTTCGAGACTAGCGACCCCAAGCAGTACTTC. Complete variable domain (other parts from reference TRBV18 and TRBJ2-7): NAGVMQNPRHLVRRRGQEARLRCSPMKGHSHVYWYRQLPEEGLKFMVYLQKENIIDESGMPKERFSAEFPKEGPSILRIQQVVRGDSAAYFCASSYFETSDPKQYFGPGTRLTVT.

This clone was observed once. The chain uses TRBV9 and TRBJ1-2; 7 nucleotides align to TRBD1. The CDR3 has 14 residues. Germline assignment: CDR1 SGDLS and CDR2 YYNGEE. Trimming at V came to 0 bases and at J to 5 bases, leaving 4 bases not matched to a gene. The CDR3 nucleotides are TGTGCCAGCAGCGTAGGGCCAGGGGGGTATGGCTACACCTTC. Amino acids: CASSVGPGGYGYTF.

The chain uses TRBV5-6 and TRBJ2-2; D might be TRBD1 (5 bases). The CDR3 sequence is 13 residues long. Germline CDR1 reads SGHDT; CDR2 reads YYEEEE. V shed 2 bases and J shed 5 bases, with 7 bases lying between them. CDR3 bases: TGTGCCAGCAGCTTTACAGGAACCGGGGAGCTGTTTTTT. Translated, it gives CASSFTGTGELFF.

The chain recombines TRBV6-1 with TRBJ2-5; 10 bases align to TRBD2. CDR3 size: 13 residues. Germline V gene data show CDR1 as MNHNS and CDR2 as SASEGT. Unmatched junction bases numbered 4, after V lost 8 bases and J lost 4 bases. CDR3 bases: TGTGCCAGCCGGACTAGCGGTAGAGAGACCCAGTACTTC. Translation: CASRTSGRETQYF.

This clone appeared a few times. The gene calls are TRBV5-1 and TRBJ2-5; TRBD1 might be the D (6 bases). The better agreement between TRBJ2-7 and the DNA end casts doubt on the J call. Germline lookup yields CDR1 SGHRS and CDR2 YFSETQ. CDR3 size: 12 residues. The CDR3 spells CASSSTGSEQYF. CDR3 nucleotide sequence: TGCGCCAGCAGCTCTACAGGGAGCGAGCAGTACTTC.

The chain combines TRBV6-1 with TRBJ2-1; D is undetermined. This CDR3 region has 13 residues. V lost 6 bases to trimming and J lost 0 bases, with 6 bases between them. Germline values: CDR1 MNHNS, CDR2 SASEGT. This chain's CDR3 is CASSLSSYNEQFF. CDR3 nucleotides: TGTGCCAGCAGCCTGAGCTCCTACAATGAGCAGTTCTTC.